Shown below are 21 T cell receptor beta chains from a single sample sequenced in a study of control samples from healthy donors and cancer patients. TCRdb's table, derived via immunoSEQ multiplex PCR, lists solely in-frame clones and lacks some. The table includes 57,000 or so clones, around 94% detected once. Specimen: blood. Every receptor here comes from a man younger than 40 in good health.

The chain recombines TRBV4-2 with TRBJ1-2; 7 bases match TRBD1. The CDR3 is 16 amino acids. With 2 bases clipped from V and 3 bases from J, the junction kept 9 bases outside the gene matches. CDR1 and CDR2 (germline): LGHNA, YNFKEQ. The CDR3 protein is CASSQSQGQDDYGYTF. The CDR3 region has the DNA TGTGCCAGCAGCCAAAGTCAAGGACAGGATGACTATGGCTACACCTTC.

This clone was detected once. CDR3 nucleotides: TGCAGCGTCTTAGGGGAGACCCAGTACTTC. It yields the protein CSVLGETQYF. V and J are TRBV29-1 and TRBJ2-5; D is unclear. Germline V lookup: CDR1 SQVTM, CDR2 ANQGSEA. This CDR3 spans 10 amino acids. V lost 6 bases and J 5 bases, leaving 7 bases between the germline ends.

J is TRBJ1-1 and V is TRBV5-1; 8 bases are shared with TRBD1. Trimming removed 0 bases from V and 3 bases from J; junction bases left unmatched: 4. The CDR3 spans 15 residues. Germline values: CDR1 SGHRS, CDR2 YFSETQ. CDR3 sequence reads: CASSLGDRWDTEAFF. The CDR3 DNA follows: TGCGCCAGCAGCTTGGGGGACAGGTGGGACACTGAAGCTTTCTTT.

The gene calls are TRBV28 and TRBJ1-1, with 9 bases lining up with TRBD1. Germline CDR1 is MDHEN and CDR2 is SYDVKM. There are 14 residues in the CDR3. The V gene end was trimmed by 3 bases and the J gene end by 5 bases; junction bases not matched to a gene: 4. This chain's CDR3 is CASSLTGGWTEAFF. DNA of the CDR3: TGTGCCAGCAGTTTGACAGGGGGTTGGACTGAAGCTTTCTTT.

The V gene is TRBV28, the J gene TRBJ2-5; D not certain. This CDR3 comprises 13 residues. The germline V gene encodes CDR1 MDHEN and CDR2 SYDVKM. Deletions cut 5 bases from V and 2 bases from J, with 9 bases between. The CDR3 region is CASSVGLQETQYF. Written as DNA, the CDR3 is TGTGCCAGCAGTGTGGGGTTGCAAGAGACCCAGTACTTC.

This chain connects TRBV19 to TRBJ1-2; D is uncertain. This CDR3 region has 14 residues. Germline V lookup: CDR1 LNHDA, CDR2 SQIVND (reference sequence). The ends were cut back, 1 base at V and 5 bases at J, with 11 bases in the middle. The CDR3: CASSIASGPYGYTF. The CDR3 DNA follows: TGTGCCAGTAGTATAGCGAGCGGACCTTATGGCTACACCTTC.

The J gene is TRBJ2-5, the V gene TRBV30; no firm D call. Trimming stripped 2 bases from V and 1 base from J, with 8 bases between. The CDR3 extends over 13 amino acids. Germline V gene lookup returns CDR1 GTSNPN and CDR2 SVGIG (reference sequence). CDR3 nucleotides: TGTGCCTGGAGTTTGAACGTCCAAGAGACCCAGTACTTC. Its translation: CAWSLNVQETQYF.

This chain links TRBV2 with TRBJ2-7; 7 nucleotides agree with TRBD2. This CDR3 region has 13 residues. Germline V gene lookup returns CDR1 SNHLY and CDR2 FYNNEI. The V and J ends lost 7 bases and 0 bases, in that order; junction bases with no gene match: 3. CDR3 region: CASTGGGSYEQYF. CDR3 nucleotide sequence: TGTGCCAGCACTGGGGGGGGCTCCTACGAGCAGTACTTC.

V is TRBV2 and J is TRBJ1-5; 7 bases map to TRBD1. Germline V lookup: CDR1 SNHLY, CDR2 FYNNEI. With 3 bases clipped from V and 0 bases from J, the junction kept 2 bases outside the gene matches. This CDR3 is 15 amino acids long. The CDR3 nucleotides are TGTGCCAGCAGTGATCAGGGGGATAGCAATCAGCCCCAGCATTTT. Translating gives CASSDQGDSNQPQHF.

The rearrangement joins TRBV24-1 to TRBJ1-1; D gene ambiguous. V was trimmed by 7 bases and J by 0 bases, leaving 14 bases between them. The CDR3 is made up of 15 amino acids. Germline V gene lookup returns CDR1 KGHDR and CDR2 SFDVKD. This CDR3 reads CATRDGVGLNTEAFF. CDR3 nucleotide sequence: TGTGCCACCAGAGACGGGGTCGGGTTGAACACTGAAGCTTTCTTT.

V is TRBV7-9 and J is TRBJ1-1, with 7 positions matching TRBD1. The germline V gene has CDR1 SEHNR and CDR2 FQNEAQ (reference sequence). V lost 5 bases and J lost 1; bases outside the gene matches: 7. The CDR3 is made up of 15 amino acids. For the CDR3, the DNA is TGTGCCAGCAGCCACTCTAGGACAGGGAACACTGAAGCTTTCTTT. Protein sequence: CASSHSRTGNTEAFF.

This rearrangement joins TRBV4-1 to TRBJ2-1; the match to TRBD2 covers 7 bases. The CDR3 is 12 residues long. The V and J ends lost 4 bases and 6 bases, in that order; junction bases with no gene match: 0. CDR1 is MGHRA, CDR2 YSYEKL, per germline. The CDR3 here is CASSRTSNEQFF. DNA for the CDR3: TGCGCCAGCAGCCGGACTAGCAATGAGCAGTTCTTC.

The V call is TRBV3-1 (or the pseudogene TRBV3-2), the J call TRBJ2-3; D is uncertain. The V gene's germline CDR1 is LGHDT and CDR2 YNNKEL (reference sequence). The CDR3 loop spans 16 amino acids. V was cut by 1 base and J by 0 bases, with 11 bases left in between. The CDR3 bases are TGTGCCAGCAGCCAAGGCGTACTTTCCAGCACAGATACGCAGTATTTT. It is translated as CASSQGVLSSTDTQYF.

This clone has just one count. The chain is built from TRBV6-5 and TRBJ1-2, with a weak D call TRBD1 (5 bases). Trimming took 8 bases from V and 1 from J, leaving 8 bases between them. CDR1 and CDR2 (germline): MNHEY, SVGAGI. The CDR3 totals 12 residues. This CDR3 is CASGTNNYGYTF. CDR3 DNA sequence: TGTGCCAGCGGGACCAATAACTATGGCTACACCTTC.

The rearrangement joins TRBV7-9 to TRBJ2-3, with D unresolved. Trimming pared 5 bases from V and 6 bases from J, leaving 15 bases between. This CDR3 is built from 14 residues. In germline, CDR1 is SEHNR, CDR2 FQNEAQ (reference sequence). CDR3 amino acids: CASSRSARVDTQYF. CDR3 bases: TGTGCCAGCAGCCGATCGGCGCGTGTGGATACGCAGTATTTT.

This CDR3 reads CASSPRTSGTTSAYNEQFF. CDR3 DNA sequence: TGTGCCAGCAGCCCACGGACTAGCGGGACTACATCGGCCTACAATGAGCAGTTCTTC. The chain is built from TRBV7-2 and TRBJ2-1, with TRBD2 identical over 12 bases. Germline lookup yields CDR1 SGHTA and CDR2 FQGNSA. V lost 5 bases and J lost 2; bases outside the gene matches: 13. This CDR3 is built from 19 residues.

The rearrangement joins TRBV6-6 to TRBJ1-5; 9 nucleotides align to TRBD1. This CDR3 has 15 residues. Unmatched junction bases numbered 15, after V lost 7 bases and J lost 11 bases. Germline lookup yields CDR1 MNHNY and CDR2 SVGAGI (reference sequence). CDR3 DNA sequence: TGTGCCAGCATCCCCTCCCGACAGGGGGGATTGGCCCAGCATTTT. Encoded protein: CASIPSRQGGLAQHF.

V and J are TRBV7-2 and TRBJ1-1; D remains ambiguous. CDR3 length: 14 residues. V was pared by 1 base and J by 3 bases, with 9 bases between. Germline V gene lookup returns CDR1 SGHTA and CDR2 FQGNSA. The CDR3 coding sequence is TGTGCCAGCAGCTTAGGCGTGGTAGACACTGAAGCTTTCTTT. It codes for CASSLGVVDTEAFF.

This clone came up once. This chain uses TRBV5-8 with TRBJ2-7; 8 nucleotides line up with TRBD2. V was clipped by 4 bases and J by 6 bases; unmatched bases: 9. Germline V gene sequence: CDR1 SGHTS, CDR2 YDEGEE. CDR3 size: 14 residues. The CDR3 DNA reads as TGTGCCAGCAGCGGGAGCGGGGGACTCCCCGAGCAGTACTTC. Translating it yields CASSGSGGLPEQYF.

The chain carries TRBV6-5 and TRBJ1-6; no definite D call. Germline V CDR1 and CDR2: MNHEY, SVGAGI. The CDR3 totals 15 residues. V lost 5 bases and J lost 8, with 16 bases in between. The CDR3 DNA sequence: TGTGCCAGCAGTCTACGCGGGGAGCGAGATTCACCCCTCCACTTT. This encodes CASSLRGERDSPLHF.

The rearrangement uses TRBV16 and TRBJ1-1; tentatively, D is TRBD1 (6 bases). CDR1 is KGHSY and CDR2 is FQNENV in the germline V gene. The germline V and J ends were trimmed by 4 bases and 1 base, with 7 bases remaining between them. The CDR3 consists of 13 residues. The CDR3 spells CASSPGANTEAFF. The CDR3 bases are TGTGCCAGCAGCCCGGGGGCGAACACTGAAGCTTTCTTT.